This TCR beta chain was profiled in a study of blood T cells in healthy people across ages. Of note for this clonotype: Its antigen is currently unknown.

Study-level findings and limits: Estimated diversity that came from one million T cells was considered an underestimate. PBMCs went unsorted, and a conclusive naive versus antigen-experienced comparison was therefore prevented.

It was with a sample-barcoded 5' primer and a J-beta primer mix that a second PCR of about 7 to 12 cycles was run. TCRdb itself ran the 5' RACE reads through MiXCR, one entry per CDR3 protein. The repertoire holds around 970,000 distinct CDR3 sequences, with 51% as singletons. This CDR3 contains 15 residues. CDR1 and CDR2 from the germline V gene are SGHTA and FQGNSA. V dropped 5 bases and J dropped 4 bases, with 15 bases sitting between them. Material: blood. This clonotype originated in a woman aged 60-70 years in good health. The V gene is TRBV7-2, the J gene TRBJ2-1; D call uncertain. This CDR3 is CASSQDILQYNEQFF. The CDR3 DNA is TGTGCCAGCAGCCAGGATATTCTACAATACAATGAGCAGTTCTTC.